The T cell receptor beta chain under discussion was sequenced for a study of early T cells in non-severe SARS-CoV-2 infection (dated by TCRdb to the early 2020s). General notes on the study: TCR sequencing used bulk RNA from unsorted whole blood, so alpha and beta chains could not be paired. Broad study findings and their caveats: VDJdb matching was skewed toward anti-spike CD8 responses and likely underestimated virus-specific expansions by missing private and CD4 specificities.

Preparation of the library involved 5' RACE. Sequencing took place on a NextSeq 500. The TCR library protocol attached unique molecular identifiers to individual cDNA molecules to correct for sequencing error and PCR bias. Sequencing covered both TCR alpha and beta chains, and within each sample the abundances of alpha and beta sequences were tightly co-correlated. Processing in the source paper ran as follows. Decombinator V4 was used to annotate the V gene, J gene and CDR3 of the TCR sequences. TCRs were defined as expanded if a significant change between any two time points was detected under a Poisson model with p below 0.0001. TCR abundances were normalised to the total number of TCRs sequenced in each sample and reported as counts per million. MAIT TCRs were defined by TRAV1-2 paired with TRAJ12, TRAJ20 or TRAJ33, and iNKT TCRs by TRAV10 paired with TRAJ18. VDJdb, accessed on 1 November 2021, was searched for TCRs annotated for CMV, EBV and SARS-CoV-2, and TCRs annotated for more than one antigen were excluded. TCRdb took the public reads, trimmed them with fastp at Q25, ran MiXCR for clone calling and kept in-frame beta chains. Each entry merges the rows of one CDR3 protein and shows their most common DNA and genes. The V and J calls and clone size come from TCRdb's table, not from the authors' own analysis. The sample table holds some 87,000 distinct CDR3 sequences, of which approximately 15% were seen once. The ten largest clonotypes hold approximately 1.3% of the sample.

The germline V and J ends show losses of 5 bases and 6 bases respectively, and no gene match explains 9 bases of the junction. The CDR3 starts with the cysteine, ends with the phenylalanine, and has 14 residues. The DNA shown is the 42-base CDR3, in frame from base 1. For CDR1 and CDR2, the germline V gene lists SGHTA and FQGNSA. A case-control design nested within a healthcare worker cohort in London, UK, was used, with weekly nasopharyngeal swab PCR tests and blood sampling performed. Healthcare workers were recruited during the week of the UK lockdown, between 23 and 31 March 2020, and followed weekly for up to about 15 weeks. A few counts support this clonotype. Its antigen is still unknown. No clone much larger than this one lies a single base away; base qualities are absent.

The TCR comes from an adult who was a healthcare worker with PCR-confirmed SARS-CoV-2 infection or an uninfected control (not recorded which). This chain is built from TRBV7-2 and TRBJ2-5; a stretch of 7 junction bases matches TRBD1. The sample was whole blood. The CDR3: CASSQDRAGKTQYF. The DNA sequence is TGTGCCAGCAGCCAAGACAGGGCCGGGAAGACCCAGTACTTC.